This note documents a single T cell receptor (beta chain) sequence. Its antigen is still unknown. V was trimmed by 4 bases and J by 3 bases, leaving 6 bases between them. The CDR3 length is 12 residues. CDR1 and CDR2 (germline): SGHDN, FVKESK. The data belong to a study of shared clonotypes between healthy human individuals. General study results and limits: Among non-shared clonotypes, generation probabilities were lower than among those shared by all four donors. Sequencing depth was expected to influence donor clonotype sharing.

The naive CD8 subset, CD45RO-negative cells positively selected for CCR7, excluded terminally differentiated effector memory CD45RA+ cells. In replicate PCRs of sorted subsets, roughly 210 ng DNA, some 28,000 T cell genomes, was used. This table comes from immunoSEQ multiplex PCR, and its TCRdb copy is limited to in-frame clones, with some not included. Of approximately 810,000 clones in the sample, nearly 95% are singletons; the top ten hold about 24%. The sample was naive CD8+ T cells sorted from blood. The chain uses TRBV14 and TRBJ1-1; D unclear. The TCR was taken from a man younger than 40 in good health. The CDR3 loop reads CASSPTYTEAFF. For the CDR3, the DNA is TGTGCCAGCAGCCCAACTTACACTGAAGCTTTCTTT. Drawing the rest from reference TRBV14 and TRBJ1-1, the complete variable domain is EAGVTQFPSHSVIEKGQTVTLRCDPISGHDNLYWYRRVMGKEIKFLLHFVKESKQDESGMPNNRFLAERTGGTYSTLKVQPAELEDSGVYFCASSPTYTEAFFGQGTRLTVV.